The clone carrying this T cell receptor (beta chain) occurred a few times. This specimen comes from a study of patients and donors after allogeneic stem cell transplantation. V was trimmed by 1 base and J by 7 bases, leaving 14 bases between them. The CDR3 totals 14 residues. Germline lookup yields CDR1 LGHDT and CDR2 YNNKEL (reference sequence). MiXCR, run by TCRdb on the RT-PCR reads, gives a single entry per CDR3 protein. The top ten hold roughly 3.2% of the sample, which has around 150,000 distinct CDR3 sequences, 30% seen once. The sample taken for sequencing was blood, either unsorted or a sorted T cell fraction (not recorded which). The chain joins TRBV3-1 to TRBJ2-7, with D possibly called TRBD1 or TRBD2 (6 bases each). The TCR sequence derives from a human donor who was either an allogeneic HSCT recipient or a stem cell or donor lymphocyte infusion donor (not recorded which). It is not recorded whose cells these are; they may come from a transplant donor. CDR3 loop: CASSQVWGAMEQYF. The CDR3 DNA sequence: TGTGCCAGCAGCCAAGTTTGGGGGGCCATGGAGCAGTACTTC.